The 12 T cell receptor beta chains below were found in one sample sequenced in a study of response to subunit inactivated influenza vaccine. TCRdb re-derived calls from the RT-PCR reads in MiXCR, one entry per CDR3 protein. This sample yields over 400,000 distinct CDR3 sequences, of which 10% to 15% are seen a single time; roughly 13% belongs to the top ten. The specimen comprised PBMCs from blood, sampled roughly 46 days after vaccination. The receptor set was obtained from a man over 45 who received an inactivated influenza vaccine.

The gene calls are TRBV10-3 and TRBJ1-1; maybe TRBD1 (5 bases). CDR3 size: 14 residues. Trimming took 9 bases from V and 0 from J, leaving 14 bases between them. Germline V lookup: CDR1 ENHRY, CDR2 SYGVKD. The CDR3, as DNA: TGTGCCATTGCCCGGGACGGAGTGAACACTGAAGCTTTCTTT. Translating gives CAIARDGVNTEAFF.

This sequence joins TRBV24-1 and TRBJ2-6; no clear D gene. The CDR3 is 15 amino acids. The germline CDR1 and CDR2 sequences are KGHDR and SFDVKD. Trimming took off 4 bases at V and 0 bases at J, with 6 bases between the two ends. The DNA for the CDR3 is TGTGCCACCAGTGAGCCGTCCTCTGGGGCCAACGTCCTGACTTTC. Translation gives CATSEPSSGANVLTF.

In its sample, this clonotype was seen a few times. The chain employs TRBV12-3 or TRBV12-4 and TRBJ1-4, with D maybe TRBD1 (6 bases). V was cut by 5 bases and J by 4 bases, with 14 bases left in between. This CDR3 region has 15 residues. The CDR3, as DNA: TGTGCCAGCAGTGGGAGGGACATTTATAATGAAAAACTGTTTTTT. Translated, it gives CASSGRDIYNEKLFF.

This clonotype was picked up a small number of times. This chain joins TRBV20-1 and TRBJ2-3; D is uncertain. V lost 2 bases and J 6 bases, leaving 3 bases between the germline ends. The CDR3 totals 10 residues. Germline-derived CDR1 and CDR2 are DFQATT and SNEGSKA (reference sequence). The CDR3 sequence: CSARIDTQYF. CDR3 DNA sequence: TGCAGTGCTAGAATCGATACGCAGTATTTT.

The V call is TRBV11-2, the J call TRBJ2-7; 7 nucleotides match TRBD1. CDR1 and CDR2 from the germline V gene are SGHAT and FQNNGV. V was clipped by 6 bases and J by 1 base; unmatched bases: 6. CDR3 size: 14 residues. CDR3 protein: CASRFQGDSYEQYF. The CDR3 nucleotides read TGTGCCAGCAGATTTCAGGGGGATTCCTACGAGCAGTACTTC.

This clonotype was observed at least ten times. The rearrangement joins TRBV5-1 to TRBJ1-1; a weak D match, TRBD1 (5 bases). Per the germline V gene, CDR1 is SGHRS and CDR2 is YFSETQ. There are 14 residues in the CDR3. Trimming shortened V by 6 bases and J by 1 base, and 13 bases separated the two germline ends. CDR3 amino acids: CASTYGHGNTEAFF. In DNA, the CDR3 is TGCGCCAGCACCTATGGACACGGGAACACTGAAGCTTTCTTT.

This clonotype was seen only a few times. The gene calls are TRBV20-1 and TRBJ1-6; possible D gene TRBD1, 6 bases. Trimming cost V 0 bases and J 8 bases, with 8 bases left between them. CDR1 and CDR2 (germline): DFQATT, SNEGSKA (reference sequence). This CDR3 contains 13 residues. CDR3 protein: CSAREGQYSPLHF. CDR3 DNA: TGCAGTGCTAGAGAAGGACAGTATTCACCCCTCCACTTT.

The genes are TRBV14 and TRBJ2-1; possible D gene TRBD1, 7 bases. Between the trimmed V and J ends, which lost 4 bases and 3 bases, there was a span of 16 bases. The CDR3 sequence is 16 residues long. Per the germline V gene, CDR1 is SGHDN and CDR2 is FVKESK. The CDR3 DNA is TGTGCCAGCAGCCCAGGGGGGAGGCTACTCTACAATGAGCAGTTCTTC. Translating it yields CASSPGGRLLYNEQFF.

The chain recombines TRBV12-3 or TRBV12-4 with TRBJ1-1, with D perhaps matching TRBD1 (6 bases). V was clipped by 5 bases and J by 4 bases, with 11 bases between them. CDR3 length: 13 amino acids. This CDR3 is CASSVTGRTEAFF. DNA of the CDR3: TGTGCCAGCAGTGTAACAGGGCGCACTGAAGCTTTCTTT.

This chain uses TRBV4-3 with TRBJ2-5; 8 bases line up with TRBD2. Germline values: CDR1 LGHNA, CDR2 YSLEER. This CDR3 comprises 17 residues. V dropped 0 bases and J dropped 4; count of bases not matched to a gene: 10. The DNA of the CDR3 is TGCGCCAGCAGCCAAGAAGCATTCCTAGCGGGCGGAGAGACCCAGTACTTC. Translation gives CASSQEAFLAGGETQYF.

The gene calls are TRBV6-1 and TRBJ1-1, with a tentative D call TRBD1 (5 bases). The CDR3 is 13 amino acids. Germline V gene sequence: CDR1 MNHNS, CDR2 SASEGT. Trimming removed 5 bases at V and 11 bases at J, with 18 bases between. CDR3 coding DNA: TGTGCCAGCAGTCCCCCCGGGGCCCACGCGGCTTTCTTT. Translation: CASSPPGAHAAFF.

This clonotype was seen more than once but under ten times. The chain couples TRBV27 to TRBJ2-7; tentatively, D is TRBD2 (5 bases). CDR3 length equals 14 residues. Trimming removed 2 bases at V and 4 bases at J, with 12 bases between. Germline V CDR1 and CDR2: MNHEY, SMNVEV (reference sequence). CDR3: CASSLTRPLYEQYF. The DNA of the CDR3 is TGTGCCAGCAGTTTAACTAGACCCCTTTACGAGCAGTACTTC.